This record concerns one TCR beta chain sequence. What it binds is unknown. Germline V gives CDR1 MNHEY, CDR2 SMNVEV (reference sequence). This CDR3 has 14 amino acids. Trimming at V came to 5 bases and at J to 8 bases, leaving 6 bases not matched to a gene. Unrecorded immune exposure was likely among donors, who were nominally healthy when sampled. Primers included in the PCR were 60 Vbeta and 13 Jbeta primers. Generated by immunoSEQ multiplex PCR, the TCRdb table keeps only in-frame clones and is missing some. Of around 130,000 clones listed, about three quarters are singletons. This specimen comes from a study of cytomegalovirus exposure and HLA in healthy donors. Looking at the study overall: The early release's HLA-typed donors yielded tens of millions of unique TCRs.

Overall study findings and caveats: Whilst most TCR sequences proved rare, a subset of public TCRs occurred across many donors. In a later analysis, an Asian-associated ancestry cluster reportedly showed fewer N-insertions than the approximately 700-donor mean.

The clonotype was recovered from a human donor in good health. The chain has TRBV27 and TRBJ2-1; 10 bases are a match to TRBD1. Sequencing was done on a sample of PBMCs. CDR3 residues: CASSPTTGGDEQFF. Here the CDR3 DNA reads TGTGCCAGCAGTCCAACGACAGGGGGCGATGAGCAGTTCTTC.